This passage covers 31 T cell receptor beta chains from one sample sequenced in a study of OX40 agonist ivuxolimab in advanced cancers. Libraries were built with the immunoSEQ multiplex PCR assay. In TCRdb, the immuneACCESS table is reduced to in-frame sequences with V and J assigned. These tables do not hold every clone; where another copy was compared, an unresolved V gene accounts for under half, and the others remain unexplained. The sample has over 40,000 clones on record, 88% of them singletons. The ten most abundant clones make up 3.6% of the sample. This specimen was CD4+ or CD8+ T cells sorted from blood, taken in a trial of the OX40 agonist ivuxolimab. The origin of the receptors is an adult with an advanced solid tumor such as melanoma, head and neck, liver or kidney cancer.

V gene TRBV11-3 combines with J gene TRBJ2-1; D ambiguous. The CDR3 totals 12 residues. The germline gives CDR1 SGHNT, CDR2 YENEEA. Trimming removed 1 base at V and 6 bases at J, with 4 bases between. CDR3 region: CASSLGFNEQFF. For the CDR3, the DNA is TGTGCCAGCAGCTTAGGGTTCAATGAGCAGTTCTTC.

The chain employs TRBV19 and TRBJ2-3; D might be TRBD1 (5 bases). Germline CDR1 and CDR2: LNHDA and SQIVND (reference sequence). The CDR3 is 15 residues long. V was pared by 8 bases and J by 0 bases, with 15 bases between. The CDR3 coding sequence is TGTGCCAGTGCACAACAGGTTCTTAGCACAGATACGCAGTATTTT. Translated: CASAQQVLSTDTQYF.

About this clone itself: An end of the junction does not agree with germline; a read error may underlie this. Different DNA sequences within this sample yield the same CDR3. V gene TRBV5-4 combines with J gene TRBJ1-1; 10 bases align to TRBD1. Germline V gene lookup returns CDR1 SGHNT and CDR2 YYREEE (reference sequence). The CDR3 spans 15 residues. CDR3 nucleotide sequence: TGCGCCAGCAGCCGACCGACAGGGGGCGAGACTGAAGCTTTCTTT. Protein sequence: CASSRPTGGETEAFF.

The chain joins TRBV2 to TRBJ2-3; 9 nucleotides line up with TRBD2. Losses at the gene ends were 4 bases for V and 4 bases for J; bases not matched to a gene: 6. Germline V CDR1 and CDR2: SNHLY, FYNNEI. This CDR3 has 15 amino acids. The CDR3 here is CASSATSGHADTQYF. CDR3 in DNA: TGTGCCAGCAGTGCTACTAGCGGGCACGCAGATACGCAGTATTTT.

This clone came up once. This chain connects TRBV29-1 to TRBJ1-4; unclear D gene. Germline-derived CDR1 and CDR2 are SQVTM and ANQGSEA. Trimming left V 7 bases short and J 1 base short, with 7 bases between. The CDR3 covers 12 residues. The CDR3 loop is CSGGRTNEKLFF. Here the CDR3 DNA reads TGCAGCGGCGGTAGAACTAATGAAAAACTGTTTTTT.

J is TRBJ1-4 and V is TRBV30; TRBD1 matches at 9 bases. V was pared by 5 bases and J by 8 bases, with 6 bases of the junction left unmatched. Germline V gene sequence: CDR1 GTSNPN, CDR2 SVGIG (reference sequence). The CDR3 covers 13 residues. The CDR3: CAWAGQGDEKLFF. In nucleotides, the CDR3 is TGTGCCTGGGCGGGACAGGGCGACGAAAAACTGTTTTTT.

This chain links TRBV28 with TRBJ1-3; 7 bases are shared with TRBD1. Germline-derived CDR1 and CDR2 are MDHEN and SYDVKM. The CDR3 covers 14 residues. J was trimmed by 2 bases and V by 6 bases; bases with no gene match: 4. CDR3 sequence (DNA): TGTGCCAGCAGATTTACAGGGGCTGGAAACACCATATATTTT. This gives the protein CASRFTGAGNTIYF.

This sequence joins TRBV18 and TRBJ2-3; 8 positions agree with TRBD2. Trimming removed 2 bases from V and 0 bases from J; junction bases left unmatched: 1. CDR1 and CDR2 from the germline V gene are KGHSH and LQKENI. This CDR3 has 15 residues. CDR3 nucleotides: TGTGCCAGCTCACCAACTAGCGGTAGCACAGATACGCAGTATTTT. Protein sequence: CASSPTSGSTDTQYF.

This clone was counted only a few times. The V call is TRBV30, the J call TRBJ1-1; no clear D. The germline V gene has CDR1 GTSNPN and CDR2 SVGIG (reference sequence). The length of the CDR3 is 11 residues. V lost 7 bases and J lost 2, with 8 bases in between. CDR3: CAFSPNTEAFF. CDR3 coding DNA: TGTGCCTTCAGTCCTAACACTGAAGCTTTCTTT.

The chain carries TRBV5-5 and TRBJ1-2; D might be TRBD1 (5 bases). The germline gives CDR1 SGHKS, CDR2 YYEKEE (reference sequence). The V and J ends lost 1 base and 6 bases respectively, with 10 bases between them. This CDR3 contains 13 residues. The CDR3 reads CASSLREGDGYTF. The DNA for the CDR3 is TGTGCCAGCAGCTTGAGAGAAGGGGATGGCTACACCTTC.

The CDR3 nucleotides read TGTGCCAGCAGCTTTGGGAACAATGAAAAACTGTTTTTT. Protein sequence: CASSFGNNEKLFF. The chain couples TRBV5-5 to TRBJ1-4; D gene ambiguous. V lost 2 bases and J 5 bases, leaving 7 bases between the germline ends. Germline CDR1 reads SGHKS; CDR2 reads YYEKEE (reference sequence). CDR3 length: 13 residues.

DNA for the CDR3: TGTGCCAGCTCACCACTCGGGACAGGGGAAGGGGGCTACACCTTC. This gives the protein CASSPLGTGEGGYTF. This chain links TRBV18 with TRBJ1-2; 10 bases match TRBD1. The CDR3 spans 15 residues. V shed 1 base, J shed 8 bases, and the junction held 7 bases outside the gene matches. The germline CDR1 and CDR2 sequences are KGHSH and LQKENI.

The CDR3 is CASSYDFNSPETQYF. The CDR3 nucleotides are TGTGCCAGCAGTTACGACTTCAACTCTCCAGAGACCCAGTACTTC. The rearrangement links TRBV6-6 to TRBJ2-5; D remains unclear. The CDR3 has 15 residues. Germline-derived CDR1 and CDR2 are MNHNY and SVGAGI (reference sequence). Trimming pared 2 bases from V and 4 bases from J, leaving 14 bases between.

This chain uses TRBV5-4 with TRBJ1-2; TRBD1 is a possible D gene (5 bases). Germline V gene sequence: CDR1 SGHNT, CDR2 YYREEE (reference sequence). The germline V and J ends were trimmed by 4 bases and 0 bases, with 13 bases remaining between them. This CDR3 spans 15 amino acids. CDR3 protein: CASSPRQGANYGYTF. The CDR3 bases are TGTGCCAGCAGCCCCAGGCAGGGTGCTAACTATGGCTACACCTTC.

The chain carries TRBV6-6 and TRBJ2-7; 7 bases fit TRBD2. After removal of 5 bases from V and 6 bases from J, the junction contained 13 bases not matched to a gene. Germline V gene sequence: CDR1 MNHNY, CDR2 SVGAGI (reference sequence). The CDR3 has 15 residues. The CDR3 coding sequence is TGTGCCAGCAGTCCCCGGGGAGGGGAGACGGTCGAGCAGTACTTC. Its protein product is CASSPRGGETVEQYF.

The gene calls are TRBV5-5 and TRBJ2-7, with D hard to call. Trimming took 5 bases from V and 4 from J, leaving 10 bases between them. Germline V gene data show CDR1 as SGHKS and CDR2 as YYEKEE (reference sequence). This CDR3 is built from 12 residues. The CDR3 region is CASSLVGYEQYF. CDR3 sequence (DNA): TGTGCCAGCAGTCTGGTGGGATACGAGCAGTACTTC.

This clone turned up a few times. The J gene is TRBJ1-2, the V gene TRBV10-1; D unclear. Per germline, CDR1 WNHNN and CDR2 SYGVQD (reference sequence). V shed 4 bases and J shed 4 bases, with 10 bases lying between them. CDR3 length equals 13 residues. The CDR3 DNA reads as TGCGCCAGCAGTGGAAGCAGATCCTATGGCTACACCTTC. This translates into CASSGSRSYGYTF.

This sequence joins TRBV19 and TRBJ1-1; D uncertain. Trimming cost V 3 bases and J 10 bases, with 18 bases left between them. Germline CDR1 is LNHDA and CDR2 is SQIVND (reference sequence). The CDR3 contains 14 residues. The CDR3 region is CASSIHILPARAFF. The CDR3 nucleotides are TGTGCCAGTAGTATCCATATTCTACCGGCTCGAGCTTTCTTT.

The chain combines TRBV18 with TRBJ2-3; TRBD2 might be the D (6 bases). This CDR3 region has 14 residues. Trimming took 5 bases from V and 0 from J, leaving 9 bases between them. Germline V gene lookup returns CDR1 KGHSH and CDR2 LQKENI. The CDR3 DNA follows: TGTGCCAGCTCATCGGGAGCTAGCACAGATACGCAGTATTTT. This sequence encodes CASSSGASTDTQYF.

This chain joins TRBV6-1 and TRBJ2-3; a weak D match, TRBD1 (5 bases). The CDR3 has 15 amino acids. Germline V gene data show CDR1 as MNHNS and CDR2 as SASEGT. V lost 4 bases, J lost 0 bases, and 11 bases lay in between. This chain's CDR3 is CASSARTSSTDTQYF. Here the CDR3 DNA reads TGTGCCAGCAGTGCGAGGACATCTAGCACAGATACGCAGTATTTT.

This sequence joins TRBV19 and TRBJ2-1; D is possibly TRBD1 (5 bases). In germline, CDR1 is LNHDA, CDR2 SQIVND (reference sequence). The CDR3 has 15 residues. Deletions cut 4 bases from V and 5 bases from J, with 15 bases between. This CDR3 is CASSRRREFHNEQFF. The CDR3 nucleotides are TGTGCCAGTAGTAGGCGCAGGGAATTTCACAATGAGCAGTTCTTC.

This sequence joins TRBV14 and TRBJ1-2; D is uncertain. CDR1 and CDR2 (germline): SGHDN, FVKESK. The CDR3 is 13 residues long. Trimming left V 0 bases short and J 7 bases short, with 9 bases between. The CDR3: CASSQDYTRGYTF. In DNA, the CDR3 is TGTGCCAGCAGCCAAGATTACACACGTGGCTACACCTTC.

The chain is built from TRBV19 and TRBJ1-1; D is unresolved. Trimming took 4 bases from V and 0 from J, leaving 9 bases between them. Germline loops: CDR1 LNHDA, CDR2 SQIVND (reference sequence). CDR3 length: 14 amino acids. The CDR3 is CASSNQAMNTEAFF. The CDR3 DNA sequence: TGTGCCAGTAGTAATCAGGCTATGAACACTGAAGCTTTCTTT.

The chain recombines TRBV5-1 with TRBJ1-3; 9 bases are a match to TRBD1. Germline values: CDR1 SGHRS, CDR2 YFSETQ. The junction had 5 bases not matched to a gene; V was cut back by 4 bases and J by 3 bases. CDR3 length: 15 amino acids. CDR3 sequence (DNA): TGCGCCAGCAGCGACACGGACAGGGGTGGAAACACCATATATTTT. It is translated as CASSDTDRGGNTIYF.

The V call is TRBV29-1, the J call TRBJ2-5; 8 nucleotides agree with TRBD2. The DNA end favors TRBJ2-7, so the J call may be wrong. The germline V gene has CDR1 SQVTM and CDR2 ANQGSEA. The CDR3 has 12 amino acids. Written as DNA, the CDR3 is TGCAGCGTTATCCCGGGAGGGCACGAGCAGTACTTC. It translates to CSVIPGGHEQYF.

This chain links TRBV5-6 with TRBJ2-7; 9 positions match TRBD2. Germline trimming cut 4 bases from V and 2 bases from J; bases unmatched to any gene: 7. CDR1 and CDR2 from the germline V gene are SGHDT and YYEEEE. The CDR3 runs 15 residues. CDR3 sequence (DNA): TGTGCCAGCAGCCCGGCGGGAGGGGAAACCTACGAGCAGTACTTC. The encoded protein is CASSPAGGETYEQYF.

This clone was observed a handful of times. The rearrangement links TRBV7-2 to TRBJ2-7; 8 bases match TRBD2. Germline CDR1 reads SGHTA; CDR2 reads FQGNSA. This CDR3 contains 18 residues. Losses at the gene ends were 0 bases for V and 5 bases for J; bases not matched to a gene: 15. CDR3 sequence: CASSLAVWWRAGADEQYF. The DNA of the CDR3 is TGTGCCAGCAGCTTAGCGGTTTGGTGGAGAGCGGGAGCTGACGAGCAGTACTTC.

The rearrangement links TRBV5-6 to TRBJ2-5; 7 bases fit TRBD2. The length of the CDR3 is 17 residues. Germline V gene sequence: CDR1 SGHDT, CDR2 YYEEEE. J lost 3 bases, V lost 3 bases, and 14 bases had no gene match. CDR3 sequence reads: CASSSEVKREGKETQYF. The CDR3 DNA reads as TGTGCCAGCAGCTCCGAGGTGAAGCGGGAAGGGAAAGAGACCCAGTACTTC.

The CDR3 region is CAWRGRGANYGYTF. The DNA for the CDR3 is TGTGCCTGGAGGGGAAGGGGGGCTAACTATGGCTACACCTTC. The chain combines TRBV30 with TRBJ1-2, with D possibly TRBD1 on 6 matching bases. Germline CDR1 and CDR2: GTSNPN and SVGIG (reference sequence). The V and J ends lost 3 bases and 0 bases respectively, with 11 bases between them. The CDR3 spans 14 residues.

The V gene is TRBV30, the J gene TRBJ2-6, with 9 nucleotides matching TRBD1. CDR1 GTSNPN and CDR2 SVGIG come from the germline V gene (reference sequence). V gave up 2 bases and J gave up 0 bases; unmatched junction bases: 5. The CDR3 runs to 17 residues. This chain's CDR3 is CAWSRDRVPSGANVLTF. The CDR3 DNA reads TGTGCCTGGAGTCGGGACAGGGTTCCCTCTGGGGCCAACGTCCTGACTTTC.

The chain has TRBV6-6 and TRBJ2-3, with TRBD2 identical over 8 bases. The CDR3 runs 14 residues. Germline V gene data show CDR1 as MNHNY and CDR2 as SVGAGI (reference sequence). The V and J ends lost 0 bases and 4 bases, in that order; junction bases with no gene match: 0. CDR3 DNA: TGTGCCAGCAGTTACTCGGGACTAGCAGATACGCAGTATTTT. This sequence encodes CASSYSGLADTQYF.